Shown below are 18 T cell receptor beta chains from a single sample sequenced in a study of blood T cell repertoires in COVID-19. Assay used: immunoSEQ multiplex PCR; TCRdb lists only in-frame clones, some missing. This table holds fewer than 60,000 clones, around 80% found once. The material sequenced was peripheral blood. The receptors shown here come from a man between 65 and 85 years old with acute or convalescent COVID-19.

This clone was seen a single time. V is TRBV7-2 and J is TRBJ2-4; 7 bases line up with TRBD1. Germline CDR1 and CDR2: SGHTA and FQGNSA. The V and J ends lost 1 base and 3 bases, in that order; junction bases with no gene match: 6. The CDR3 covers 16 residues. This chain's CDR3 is CASSLVGTVGKNIQYF. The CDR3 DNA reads TGTGCCAGCAGCTTAGTTGGGACAGTGGGCAAAAACATTCAGTACTTC.

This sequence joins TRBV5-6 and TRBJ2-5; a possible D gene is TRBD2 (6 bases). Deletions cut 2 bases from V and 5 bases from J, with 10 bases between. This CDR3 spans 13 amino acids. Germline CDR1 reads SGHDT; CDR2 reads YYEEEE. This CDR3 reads CASSFSGDETQYF. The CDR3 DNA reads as TGTGCCAGCAGCTTCTCGGGGGACGAGACCCAGTACTTC.

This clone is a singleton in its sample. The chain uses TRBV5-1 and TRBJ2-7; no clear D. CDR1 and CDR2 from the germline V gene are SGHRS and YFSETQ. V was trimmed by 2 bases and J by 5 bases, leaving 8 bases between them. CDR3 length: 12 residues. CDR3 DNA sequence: TGCGCCAGCAGCTTTCAGTCTCACGAGCAGTACTTC. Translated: CASSFQSHEQYF. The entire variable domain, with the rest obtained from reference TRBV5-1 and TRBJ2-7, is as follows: KAGVTQTPRYLIKTRGQQVTLSCSPISGHRSVSWYQQTPGQGLQFLFEYFSETQRNKGNFPGRFSGRQFSNSRSEMNVSTLELGDSALYLCASSFQSHEQYFGPGTRLTVT.

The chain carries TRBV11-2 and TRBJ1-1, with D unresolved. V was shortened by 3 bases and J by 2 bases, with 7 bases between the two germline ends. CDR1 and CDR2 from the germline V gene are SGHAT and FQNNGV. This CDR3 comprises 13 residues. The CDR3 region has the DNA TGTGCCAGCAGCTTTGGCAGAAACACTGAAGCTTTCTTT. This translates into CASSFGRNTEAFF.

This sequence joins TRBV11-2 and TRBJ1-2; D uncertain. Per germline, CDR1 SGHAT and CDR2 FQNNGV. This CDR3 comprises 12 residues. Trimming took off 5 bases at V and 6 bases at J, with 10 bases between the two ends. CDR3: CASSGRGNGYTF. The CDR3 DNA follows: TGTGCCAGCAGCGGTCGGGGTAATGGCTACACCTTC.

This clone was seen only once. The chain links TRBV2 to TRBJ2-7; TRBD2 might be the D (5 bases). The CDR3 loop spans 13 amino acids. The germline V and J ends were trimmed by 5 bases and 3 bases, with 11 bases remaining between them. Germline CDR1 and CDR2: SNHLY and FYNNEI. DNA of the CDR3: TGTGCCAGCAGTACGGGAAGCGTCTACGAGCAGTACTTC. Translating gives CASSTGSVYEQYF.

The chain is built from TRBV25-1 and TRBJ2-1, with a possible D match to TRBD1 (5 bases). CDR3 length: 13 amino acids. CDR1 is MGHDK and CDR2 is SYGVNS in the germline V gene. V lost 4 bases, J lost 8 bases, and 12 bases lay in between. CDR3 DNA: TGTGCCAGCAGTGGGCAGGGTGTGGATGAGCAGTTCTTC. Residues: CASSGQGVDEQFF.

CDR3: CASSHAQGAGGYTF. The CDR3 DNA sequence: TGTGCCAGCAGCCACGCACAGGGGGCGGGTGGCTACACCTTC. This chain joins TRBV3-1 (or the pseudogene TRBV3-2) and TRBJ1-2, with 9 nucleotides matching TRBD1. V was clipped by 3 bases and J by 7 bases; unmatched bases: 6. The CDR3 length is 14 residues. Germline V gene sequence: CDR1 LGHDT, CDR2 YNNKEL (reference sequence).

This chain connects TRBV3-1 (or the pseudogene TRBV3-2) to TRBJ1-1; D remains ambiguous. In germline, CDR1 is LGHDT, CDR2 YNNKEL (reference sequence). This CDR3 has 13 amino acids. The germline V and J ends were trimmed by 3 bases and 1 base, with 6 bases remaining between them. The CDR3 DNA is TGTGCCAGCAGCCAGCGGGAGAACACTGAAGCTTTCTTT. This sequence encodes CASSQRENTEAFF.

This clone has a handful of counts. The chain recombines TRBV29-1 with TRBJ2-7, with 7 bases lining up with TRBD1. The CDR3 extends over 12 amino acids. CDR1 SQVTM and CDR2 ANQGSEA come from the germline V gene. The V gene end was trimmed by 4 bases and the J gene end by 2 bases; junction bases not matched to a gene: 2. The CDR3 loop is CSVVGQAYEQYF. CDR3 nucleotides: TGCAGCGTTGTCGGACAGGCCTACGAGCAGTACTTC.

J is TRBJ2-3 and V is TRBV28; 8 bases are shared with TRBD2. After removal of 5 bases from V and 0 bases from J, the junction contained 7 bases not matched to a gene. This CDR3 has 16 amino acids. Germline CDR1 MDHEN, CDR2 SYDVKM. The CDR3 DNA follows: TGTGCCAGCAGTCCCCAGCGGGGGTTAAGCACAGATACGCAGTATTTT. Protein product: CASSPQRGLSTDTQYF. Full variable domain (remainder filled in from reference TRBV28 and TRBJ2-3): DVKVTQSSRYLVKRTGEKVFLECVQDMDHENMFWYRQDPGLGLRLIYFSYDVKMKEKGDIPEGYSVSREKKERFSLILESASTNQTSMYLCASSPQRGLSTDTQYFGPGTRLTVL.

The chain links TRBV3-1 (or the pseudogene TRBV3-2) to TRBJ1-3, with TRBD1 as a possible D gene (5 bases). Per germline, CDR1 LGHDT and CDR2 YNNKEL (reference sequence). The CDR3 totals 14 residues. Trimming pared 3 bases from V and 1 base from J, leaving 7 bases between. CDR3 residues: CASSQGGSGNTIYF. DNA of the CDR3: TGTGCCAGCAGCCAGGGGGGGTCTGGAAACACCATATATTTT.

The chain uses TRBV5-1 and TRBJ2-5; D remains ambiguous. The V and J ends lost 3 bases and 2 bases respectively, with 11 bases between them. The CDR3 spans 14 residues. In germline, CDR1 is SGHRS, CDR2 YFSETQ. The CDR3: CASSSLRSQETQYF. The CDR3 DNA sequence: TGCGCCAGCAGCTCCCTTCGGTCACAAGAGACCCAGTACTTC.

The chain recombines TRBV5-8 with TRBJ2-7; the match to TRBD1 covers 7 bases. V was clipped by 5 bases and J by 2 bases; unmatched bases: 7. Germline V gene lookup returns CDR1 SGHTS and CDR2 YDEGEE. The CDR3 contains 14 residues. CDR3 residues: CASRFRTGTYEQYF. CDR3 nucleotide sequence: TGTGCCAGCAGATTTCGGACAGGAACCTACGAGCAGTACTTC. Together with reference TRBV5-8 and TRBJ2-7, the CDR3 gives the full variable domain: EAGVTQSPTHLIKTRGQQATLRCSPISGHTSVYWYQQALGLGLQFLLWYDEGEERNRGNFPPRFSGRQFPNYSSELNVNALELEDSALYLCASRFRTGTYEQYFGPGTRLTVT.

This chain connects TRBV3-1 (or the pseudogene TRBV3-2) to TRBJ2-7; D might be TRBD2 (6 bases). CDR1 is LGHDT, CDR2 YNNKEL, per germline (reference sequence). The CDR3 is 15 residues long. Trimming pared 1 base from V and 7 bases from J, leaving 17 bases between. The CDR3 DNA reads TGTGCCAGCAGCCAAGGACCTAGCCGGGGGAGGGAGCAGTACTTC. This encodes CASSQGPSRGREQYF.

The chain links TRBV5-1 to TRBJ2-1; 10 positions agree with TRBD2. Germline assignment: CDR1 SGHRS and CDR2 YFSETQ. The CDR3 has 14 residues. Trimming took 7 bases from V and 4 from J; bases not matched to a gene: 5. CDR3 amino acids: CASGGTSAYNEQFF. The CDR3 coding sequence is TGCGCCAGCGGGGGGACTAGCGCATACAATGAGCAGTTCTTC.

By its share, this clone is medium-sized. CDR3 nucleotide sequence: TGCAGCGTTGAATCAACAGGGGAGGACTATGGCTACACCTTC. Translating gives CSVESTGEDYGYTF. The V and J genes are TRBV29-1 and TRBJ1-2, with 7 positions matching TRBD1. Per the germline V gene, CDR1 is SQVTM and CDR2 is ANQGSEA. The V segment lost 2 bases and the J segment 3 bases; nucleotides outside the gene matches: 6. The CDR3 is made up of 14 amino acids.

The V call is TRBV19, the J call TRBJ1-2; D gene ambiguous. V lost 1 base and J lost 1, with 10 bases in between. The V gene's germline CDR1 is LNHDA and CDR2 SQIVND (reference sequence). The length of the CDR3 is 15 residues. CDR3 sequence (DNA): TGTGCCAGTAGTATAGTTGGGTACTATAACTATGGCTACACCTTC. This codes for CASSIVGYYNYGYTF. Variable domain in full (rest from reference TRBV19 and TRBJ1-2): DGGITQSPKYLFRKEGQNVTLSCEQNLNHDAMYWYRQDPGQGLRLIYYSQIVNDFQKGDIAEGYSVSREKKESFPLTVTSAQKNPTAFYLCASSIVGYYNYGYTFGSGTRLTVV.